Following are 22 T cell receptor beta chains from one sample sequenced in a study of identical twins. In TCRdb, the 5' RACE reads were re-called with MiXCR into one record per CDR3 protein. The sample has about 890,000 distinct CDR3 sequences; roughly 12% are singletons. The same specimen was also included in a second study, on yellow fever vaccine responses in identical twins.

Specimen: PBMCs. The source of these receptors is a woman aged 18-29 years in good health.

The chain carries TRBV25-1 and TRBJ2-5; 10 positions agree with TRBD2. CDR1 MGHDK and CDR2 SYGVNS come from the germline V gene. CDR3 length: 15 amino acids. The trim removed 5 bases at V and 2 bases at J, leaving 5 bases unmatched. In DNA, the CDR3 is TGTGCCAGCAGTCGAGGGACTAGCGAACAAGAGACCCAGTACTTC. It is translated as CASSRGTSEQETQYF. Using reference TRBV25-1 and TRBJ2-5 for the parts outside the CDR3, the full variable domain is EADIYQTPRYLVIGTGKKITLECSQTMGHDKMYWYQQDPGMELHLIHYSYGVNSTEKGDLSSESTVSRIRTEHFPLTLESARPSHTSQYLCASSRGTSEQETQYFGPGTRLLVL.

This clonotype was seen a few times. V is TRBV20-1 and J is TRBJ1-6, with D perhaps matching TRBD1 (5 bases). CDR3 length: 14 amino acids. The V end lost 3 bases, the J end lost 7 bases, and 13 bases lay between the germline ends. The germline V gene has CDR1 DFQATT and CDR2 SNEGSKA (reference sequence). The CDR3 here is CSASTGTGNSPLHF. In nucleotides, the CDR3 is TGCAGTGCTAGTACCGGGACGGGAAATTCACCCCTCCACTTT.

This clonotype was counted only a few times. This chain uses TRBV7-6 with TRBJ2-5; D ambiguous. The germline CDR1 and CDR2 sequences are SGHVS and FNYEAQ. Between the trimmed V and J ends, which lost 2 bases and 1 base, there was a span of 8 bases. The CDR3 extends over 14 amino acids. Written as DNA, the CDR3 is TGTGCCAGCAGCTTATCCTTCCGCCAAGAGACCCAGTACTTC. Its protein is CASSLSFRQETQYF.

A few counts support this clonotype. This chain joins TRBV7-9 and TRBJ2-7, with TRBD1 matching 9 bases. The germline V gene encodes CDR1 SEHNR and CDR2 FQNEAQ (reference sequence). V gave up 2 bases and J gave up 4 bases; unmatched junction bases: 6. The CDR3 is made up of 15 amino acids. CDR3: CASSLIGTGLYEQYV. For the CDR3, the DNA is TGTGCCAGCAGCTTAATCGGGACAGGGCTATACGAGCAGTACGTC.

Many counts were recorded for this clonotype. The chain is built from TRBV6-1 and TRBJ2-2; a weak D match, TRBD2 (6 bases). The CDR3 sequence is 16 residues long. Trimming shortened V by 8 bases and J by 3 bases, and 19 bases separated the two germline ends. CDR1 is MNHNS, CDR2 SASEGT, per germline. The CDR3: CASPENAGTDTGELFF. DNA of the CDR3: TGTGCCAGCCCCGAGAACGCGGGGACGGACACCGGGGAGCTGTTTTTT.

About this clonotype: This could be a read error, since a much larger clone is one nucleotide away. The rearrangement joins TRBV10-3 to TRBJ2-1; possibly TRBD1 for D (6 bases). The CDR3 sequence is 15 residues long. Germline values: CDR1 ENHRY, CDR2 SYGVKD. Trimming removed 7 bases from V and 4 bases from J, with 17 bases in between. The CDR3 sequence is CAITHPGTRYNEQFF. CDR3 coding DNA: TGTGCCATCACGCACCCCGGGACAAGATACAATGAGCAGTTCTTC.

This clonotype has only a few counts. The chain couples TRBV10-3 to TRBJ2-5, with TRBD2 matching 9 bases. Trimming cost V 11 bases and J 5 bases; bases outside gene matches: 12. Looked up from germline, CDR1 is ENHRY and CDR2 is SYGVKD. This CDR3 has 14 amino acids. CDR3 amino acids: CAAGASGNRETQYF. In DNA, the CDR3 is TGTGCCGCGGGGGCTAGCGGGAATAGGGAGACCCAGTACTTC.

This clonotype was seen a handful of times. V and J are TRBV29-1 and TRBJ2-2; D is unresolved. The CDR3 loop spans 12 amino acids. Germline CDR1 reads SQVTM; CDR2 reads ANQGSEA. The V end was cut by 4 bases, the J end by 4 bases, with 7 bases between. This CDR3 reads CSVVYITGELFF. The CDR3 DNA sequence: TGCAGCGTTGTCTATATCACCGGGGAGCTGTTTTTT.

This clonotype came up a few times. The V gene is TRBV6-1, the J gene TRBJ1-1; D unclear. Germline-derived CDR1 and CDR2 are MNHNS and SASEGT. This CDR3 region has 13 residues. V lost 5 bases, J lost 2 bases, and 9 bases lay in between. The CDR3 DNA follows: TGTGCCAGCAGTCGTAAGATCAACACTGAAGCTTTCTTT. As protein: CASSRKINTEAFF.

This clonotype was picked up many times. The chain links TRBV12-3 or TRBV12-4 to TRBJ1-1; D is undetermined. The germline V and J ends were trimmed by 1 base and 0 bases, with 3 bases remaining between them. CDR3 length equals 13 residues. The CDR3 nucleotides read TGTGCCAGCAGTTTAGGCCTGAACACTGAAGCTTTCTTT. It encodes CASSLGLNTEAFF.

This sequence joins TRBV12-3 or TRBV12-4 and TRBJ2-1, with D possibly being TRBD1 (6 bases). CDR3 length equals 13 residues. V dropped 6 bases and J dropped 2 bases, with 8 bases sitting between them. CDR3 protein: CASRQGTYNEQFF. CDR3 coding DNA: TGTGCCAGCAGACAGGGTACCTACAATGAGCAGTTCTTC.

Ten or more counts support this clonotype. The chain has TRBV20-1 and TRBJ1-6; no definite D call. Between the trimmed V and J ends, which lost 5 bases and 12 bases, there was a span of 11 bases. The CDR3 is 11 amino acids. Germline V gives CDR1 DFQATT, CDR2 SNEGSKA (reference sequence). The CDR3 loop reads CSAPPGLPLHF. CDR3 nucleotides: TGCAGTGCTCCTCCGGGGTTACCCCTCCACTTT.

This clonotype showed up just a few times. This chain's CDR3 is CATSGRVNEQFF. CDR3 sequence (DNA): TGTGCCACCAGCGGGAGGGTCAATGAGCAGTTCTTC. The chain combines TRBV24-1 with TRBJ2-1; 8 positions agree with TRBD2. CDR1 and CDR2 (germline): KGHDR, SFDVKD. J lost 6 bases, V lost 7 bases, and 1 base had no gene match. The CDR3 has 12 residues.

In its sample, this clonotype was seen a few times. The chain's CDR3 is CDGLRGRGYTF. The CDR3 DNA follows: TGTGACGGACTACGCGGACGTGGCTACACCTTC. The V call is TRBV6-5, the J call TRBJ1-2; no clear D gene. Germline assignment: CDR1 MNHEY and CDR2 SVGAGI. CDR3 length: 11 amino acids.

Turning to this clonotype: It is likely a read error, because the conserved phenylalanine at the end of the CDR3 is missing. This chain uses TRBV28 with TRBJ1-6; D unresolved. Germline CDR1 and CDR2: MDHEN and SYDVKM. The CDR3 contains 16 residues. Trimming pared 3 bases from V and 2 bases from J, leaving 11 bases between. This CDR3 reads CASSFGVSTYNSPLHS. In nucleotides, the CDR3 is TGTGCCAGCAGTTTCGGTGTTAGCACCTATAATTCACCCCTCCACTCT.

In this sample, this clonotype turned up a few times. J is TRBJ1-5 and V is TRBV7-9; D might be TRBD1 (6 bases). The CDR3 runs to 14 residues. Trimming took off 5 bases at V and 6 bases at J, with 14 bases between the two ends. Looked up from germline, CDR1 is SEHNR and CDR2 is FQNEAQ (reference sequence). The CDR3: CASSLDGGAQPQHF. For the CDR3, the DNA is TGTGCCAGCAGCCTGGATGGGGGGGCTCAGCCCCAGCATTTT.

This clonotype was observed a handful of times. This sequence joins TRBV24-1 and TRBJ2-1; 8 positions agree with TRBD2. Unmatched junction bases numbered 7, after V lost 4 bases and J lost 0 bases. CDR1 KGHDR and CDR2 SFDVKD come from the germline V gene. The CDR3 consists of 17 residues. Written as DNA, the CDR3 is TGTGCCACCAGTGACGCAACCGGGACTAGCTCCTACAATGAGCAGTTCTTC. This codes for CATSDATGTSSYNEQFF.

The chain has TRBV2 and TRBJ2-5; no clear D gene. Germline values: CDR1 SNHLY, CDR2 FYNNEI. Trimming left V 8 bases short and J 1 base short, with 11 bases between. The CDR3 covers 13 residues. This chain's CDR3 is CASEILLQETQYF. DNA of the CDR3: TGTGCCAGCGAAATCCTACTCCAAGAGACCCAGTACTTC.

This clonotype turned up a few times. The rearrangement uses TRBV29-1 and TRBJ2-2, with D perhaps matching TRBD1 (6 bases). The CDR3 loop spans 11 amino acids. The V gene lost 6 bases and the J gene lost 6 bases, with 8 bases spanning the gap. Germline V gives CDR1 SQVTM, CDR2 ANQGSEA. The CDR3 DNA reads TGCAGCGTCAGGGGTCCCGGGGAGCTGTTTTTT. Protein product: CSVRGPGELFF.

CDR3 protein: CSARAGRGTSSYNEQFF. CDR3 DNA sequence: TGCAGTGCTAGAGCCGGGAGGGGGACCTCCTCCTACAATGAGCAGTTCTTC. V and J are TRBV20-1 and TRBJ2-1, with TRBD2 matching over 8 bases. Germline V gene lookup returns CDR1 DFQATT and CDR2 SNEGSKA (reference sequence). The CDR3 loop spans 17 amino acids. V gave up 1 base and J gave up 0 bases; unmatched junction bases: 8.

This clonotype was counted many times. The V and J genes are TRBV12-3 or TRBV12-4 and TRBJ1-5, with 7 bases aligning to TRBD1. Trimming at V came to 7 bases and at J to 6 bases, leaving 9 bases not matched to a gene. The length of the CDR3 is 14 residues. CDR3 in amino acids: CASTAGQALQPQHF. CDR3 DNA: TGTGCCAGCACCGCCGGACAGGCGCTTCAGCCCCAGCATTTT.

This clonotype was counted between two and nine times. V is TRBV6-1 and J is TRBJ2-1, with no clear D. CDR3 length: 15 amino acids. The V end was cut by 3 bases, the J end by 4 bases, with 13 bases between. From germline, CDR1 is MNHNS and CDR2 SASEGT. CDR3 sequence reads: CASSEGAGEYNEQFF. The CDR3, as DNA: TGTGCCAGCAGTGAGGGTGCAGGAGAATACAATGAGCAGTTCTTC.